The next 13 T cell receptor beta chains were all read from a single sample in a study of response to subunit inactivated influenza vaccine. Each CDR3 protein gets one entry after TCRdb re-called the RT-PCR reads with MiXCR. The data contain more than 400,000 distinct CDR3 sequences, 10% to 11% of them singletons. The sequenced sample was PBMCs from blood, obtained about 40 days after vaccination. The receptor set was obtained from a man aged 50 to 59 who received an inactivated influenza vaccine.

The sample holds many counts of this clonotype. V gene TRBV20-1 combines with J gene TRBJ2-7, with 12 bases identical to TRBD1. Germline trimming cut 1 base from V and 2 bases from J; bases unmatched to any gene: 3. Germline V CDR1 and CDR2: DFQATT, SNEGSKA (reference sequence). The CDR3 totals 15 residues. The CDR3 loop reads CSARVRDRGPYEQYF. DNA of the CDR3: TGCAGTGCTAGAGTCCGGGACAGGGGGCCCTACGAGCAGTACTTC.

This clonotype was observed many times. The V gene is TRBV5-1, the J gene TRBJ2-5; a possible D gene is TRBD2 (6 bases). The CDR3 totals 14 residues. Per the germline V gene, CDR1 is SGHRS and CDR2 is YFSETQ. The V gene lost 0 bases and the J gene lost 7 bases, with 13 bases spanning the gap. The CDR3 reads CASSLGAGFGTQYF. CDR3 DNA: TGCGCCAGCAGCTTGGGCGCGGGGTTCGGGACCCAGTACTTC.

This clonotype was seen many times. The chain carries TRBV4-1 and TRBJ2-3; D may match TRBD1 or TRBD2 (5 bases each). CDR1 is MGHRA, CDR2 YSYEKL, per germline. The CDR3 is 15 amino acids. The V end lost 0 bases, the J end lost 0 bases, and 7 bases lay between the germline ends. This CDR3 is CASSQEGVSTDTQYF. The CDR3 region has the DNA TGCGCCAGCAGCCAAGAGGGGGTTAGCACAGATACGCAGTATTTT.

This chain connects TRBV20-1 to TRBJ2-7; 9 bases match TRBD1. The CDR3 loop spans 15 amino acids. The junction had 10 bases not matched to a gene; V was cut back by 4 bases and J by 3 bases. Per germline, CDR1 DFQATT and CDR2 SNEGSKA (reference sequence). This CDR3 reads CSATSGTGLFYEQYF. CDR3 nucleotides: TGCAGTGCTACCTCGGGGACAGGGCTTTTCTACGAGCAGTACTTC.

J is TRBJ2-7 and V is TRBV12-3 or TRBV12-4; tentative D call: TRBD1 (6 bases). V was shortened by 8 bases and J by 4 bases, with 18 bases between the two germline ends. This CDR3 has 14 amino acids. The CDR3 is CASGSGHSSYEQYF. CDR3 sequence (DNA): TGTGCCAGCGGTTCGGGACACTCCTCTTACGAGCAGTACTTC.

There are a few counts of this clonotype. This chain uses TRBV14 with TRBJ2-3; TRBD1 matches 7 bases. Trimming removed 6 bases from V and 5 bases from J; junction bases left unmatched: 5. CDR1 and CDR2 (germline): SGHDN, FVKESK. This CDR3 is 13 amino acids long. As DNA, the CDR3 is TGTGCCAGCAGACCATACAGGGGAGATACGCAGTATTTT. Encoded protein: CASRPYRGDTQYF.

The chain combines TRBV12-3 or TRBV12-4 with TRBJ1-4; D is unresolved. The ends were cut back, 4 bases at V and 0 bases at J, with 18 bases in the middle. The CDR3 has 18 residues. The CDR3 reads CASSSGPARRATNEKLFF. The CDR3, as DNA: TGTGCCAGCAGTTCCGGCCCCGCGAGGAGAGCAACTAATGAAAAACTGTTTTTT.

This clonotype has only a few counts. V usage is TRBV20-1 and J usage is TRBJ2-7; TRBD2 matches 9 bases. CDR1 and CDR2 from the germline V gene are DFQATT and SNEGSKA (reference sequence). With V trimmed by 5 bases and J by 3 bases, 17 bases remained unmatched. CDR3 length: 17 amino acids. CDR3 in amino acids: CSAEPPGPLAGFYEQYF. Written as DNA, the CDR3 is TGCAGTGCTGAACCCCCAGGGCCACTAGCGGGTTTCTACGAGCAGTACTTC.

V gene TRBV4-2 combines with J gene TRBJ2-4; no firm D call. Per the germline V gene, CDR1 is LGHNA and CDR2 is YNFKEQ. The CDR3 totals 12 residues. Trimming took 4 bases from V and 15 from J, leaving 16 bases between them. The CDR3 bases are TGTGCCAGCAGCCGCATGACCCCCCCAGGGTACTTC. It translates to CASSRMTPPGYF.

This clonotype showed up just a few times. CDR3 bases: TGCGCCAGCAGCTCCACTAGCGGGGGGGCGGAGCAGTTCTTC. As protein: CASSSTSGGAEQFF. This chain connects TRBV5-1 to TRBJ2-1; TRBD2 agrees at 13 bases. This CDR3 contains 14 residues. In germline, CDR1 is SGHRS, CDR2 YFSETQ. Trimming removed 3 bases from V and 10 bases from J; junction bases left unmatched: 4.

The CDR3 protein is CASSPPATSGMLTQYF. The CDR3 coding sequence is TGTGCCAGCTCACCACCGGCCACTAGCGGGATGTTAACGCAGTATTTT. This rearrangement joins TRBV18 to TRBJ2-3; 10 bases match TRBD2. Losses at the gene ends were 0 bases for V and 9 bases for J; bases not matched to a gene: 9. In germline, CDR1 is KGHSH, CDR2 LQKENI. The CDR3 runs to 16 residues.

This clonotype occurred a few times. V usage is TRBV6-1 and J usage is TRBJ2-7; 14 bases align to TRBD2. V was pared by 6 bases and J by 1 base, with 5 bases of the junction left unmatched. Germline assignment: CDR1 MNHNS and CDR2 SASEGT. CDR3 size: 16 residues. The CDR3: CASSPTSGRGSYEQYF. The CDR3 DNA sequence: TGTGCCAGCAGCCCGACTAGCGGGAGGGGATCCTACGAGCAGTACTTC.

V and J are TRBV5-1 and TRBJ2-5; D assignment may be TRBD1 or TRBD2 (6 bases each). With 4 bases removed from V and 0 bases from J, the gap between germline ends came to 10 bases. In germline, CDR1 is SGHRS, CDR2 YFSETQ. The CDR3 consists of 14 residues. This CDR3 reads CASSAGHNQETQYF. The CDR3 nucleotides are TGCGCCAGCAGCGCGGGACACAACCAAGAGACCCAGTACTTC.